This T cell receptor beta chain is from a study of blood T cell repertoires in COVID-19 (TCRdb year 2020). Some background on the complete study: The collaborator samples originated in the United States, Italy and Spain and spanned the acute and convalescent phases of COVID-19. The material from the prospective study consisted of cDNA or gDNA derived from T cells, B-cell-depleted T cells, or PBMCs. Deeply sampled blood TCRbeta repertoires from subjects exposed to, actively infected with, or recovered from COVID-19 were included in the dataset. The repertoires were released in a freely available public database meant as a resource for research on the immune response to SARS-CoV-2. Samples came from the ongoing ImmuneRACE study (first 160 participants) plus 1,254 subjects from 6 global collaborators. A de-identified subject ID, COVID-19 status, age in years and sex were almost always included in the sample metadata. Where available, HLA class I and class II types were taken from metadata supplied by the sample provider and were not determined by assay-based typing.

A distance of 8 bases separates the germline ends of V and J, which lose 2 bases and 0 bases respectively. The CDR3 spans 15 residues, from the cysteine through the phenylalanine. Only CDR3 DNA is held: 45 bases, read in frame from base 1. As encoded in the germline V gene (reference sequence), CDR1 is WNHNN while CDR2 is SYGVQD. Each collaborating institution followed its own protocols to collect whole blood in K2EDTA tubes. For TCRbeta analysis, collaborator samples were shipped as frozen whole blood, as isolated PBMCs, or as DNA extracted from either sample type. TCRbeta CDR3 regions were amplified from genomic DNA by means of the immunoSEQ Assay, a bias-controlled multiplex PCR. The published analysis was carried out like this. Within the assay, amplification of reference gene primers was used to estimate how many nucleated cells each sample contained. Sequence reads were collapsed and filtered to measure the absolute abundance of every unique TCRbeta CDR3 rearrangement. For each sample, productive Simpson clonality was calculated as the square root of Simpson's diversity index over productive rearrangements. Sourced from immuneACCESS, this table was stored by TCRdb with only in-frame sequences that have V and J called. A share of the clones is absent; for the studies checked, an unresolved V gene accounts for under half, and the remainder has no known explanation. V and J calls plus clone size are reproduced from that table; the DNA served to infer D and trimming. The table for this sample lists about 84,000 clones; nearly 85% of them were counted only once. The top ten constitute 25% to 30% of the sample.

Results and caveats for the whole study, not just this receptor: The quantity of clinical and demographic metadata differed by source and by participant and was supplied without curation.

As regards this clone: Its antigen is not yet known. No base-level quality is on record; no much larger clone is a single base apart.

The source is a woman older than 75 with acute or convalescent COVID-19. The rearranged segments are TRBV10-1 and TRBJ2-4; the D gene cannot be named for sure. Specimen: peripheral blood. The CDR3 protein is CASSEAQLAKNIQYF. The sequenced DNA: TGCGCCAGCAGTGAGGCACAGCTAGCCAAAAACATTCAGTACTTC.